The 30 T cell receptor beta chains given below trace back to one sample, sequenced in a study of Tregs in tolerant kidney transplant recipients. Produced via immunoSEQ multiplex PCR; TCRdb's table is partial and in-frame only. This sample contains more than 6,000 clones. Recipients received nonmyeloablative bone marrow transplants from related graft donors, with transient mixed chimerism. Sequenced here: CD4+ T cells from blood (PBMCs), sampled 6 months after the transplant. Source of these receptors: a human patient who received a combined kidney and bone marrow transplant. T cells may partly derive from the graft donor.

Points on this clone: Coverage ceases 3 residues before the CDR3 finishes, and the germline J gene fills in the end. The chain couples TRBV5-1 to TRBJ2-6; D might be TRBD2 (5 bases). Per germline, CDR1 SGHRS and CDR2 YFSETQ. The V gene lost 0 bases and the J gene lost 3 bases, with 10 bases spanning the gap. The CDR3 is 16 amino acids. CDR3 bases read: TGCGCCAGCAGCTTGGAGGGCGAGGGTGGGGCCAACGTC. Translated, it gives CASSLEGEGGANV. The whole CDR3 sequence is CASSLEGEGGANVLTF.

Comments on this clone: The DNA ends 3 residues before the CDR3 does, and the rest of the CDR3 is filled in from the germline J gene. The J gene is TRBJ2-2, the V gene TRBV19, with 8 positions matching TRBD2. This CDR3 spans 17 amino acids. CDR1 LNHDA and CDR2 SQIVND come from the germline V gene (reference sequence). V shed 4 bases and J 6 bases; nucleotides not matched to a gene: 13. The sequenced CDR3 bases are TGTGCCAGTAGTACCCGGACTAGCCGGGGAAGCGCCGGGGAG. Protein product: CASSTRTSRGSAGE. The full CDR3 is CASSTRTSRGSAGELFF.

In regard to this clone: The CDR3 end is not reached by the read, which stops 3 residues before it; the germline J gene fills it in. The genes are TRBV7-2 and TRBJ2-1; TRBD2 matches 12 bases. The germline gives CDR1 SGHTA, CDR2 FQGNSA. The CDR3 runs to 15 residues. J was trimmed by 4 bases and V by 5 bases; bases with no gene match: 3. The covered CDR3 bases are TGTGCCAGCAGCCCGACTAGCGGGAGTTACAATGAG. Residues: CASSPTSGSYNE. The entire CDR3 reads CASSPTSGSYNEQFF.

Worth noting for this clone: The read gets to within 3 residues of the CDR3 end, and the germline J gene fills in the rest. V is TRBV5-1 and J is TRBJ1-5, with D possibly TRBD1 on 5 matching bases. CDR1 is SGHRS and CDR2 is YFSETQ in the germline V gene. This CDR3 comprises 13 residues. With 0 bases removed from V and 5 bases from J, the gap between germline ends came to 6 bases. CDR3 DNA, as far as it was read: TGCGCCAGCAGCTTGGAGGGGTATCAGCCC. Amino acids: CASSLEGYQP. The CDR3 as a whole reads CASSLEGYQPQHF.

In regard to this clone: The CDR3 extends 3 residues past the end of the read, so its final part is completed from the germline J gene. The chain uses TRBV29-1 and TRBJ1-3; no clear D gene. The CDR3 sequence is 14 residues long. CDR1 SQVTM and CDR2 ANQGSEA come from the germline V gene. The germline V and J ends were trimmed by 4 bases and 3 bases, with 13 bases remaining between them. Incomplete CDR3 DNA: TGCAGCGTTGGAGCGAGCAGCGATGGAAACACC. This encodes CSVGASSDGNT. The whole CDR3 protein is CSVGASSDGNTIYF.

CDR3 sequence: CASSPDRGYFGTGELFF. The sequenced CDR3 bases are TGTGCCAGCAGTCCGGACAGGGGGTATTTCGGGACCGGGGAG. This chain joins TRBV2 and TRBJ2-2, with 10 positions matching TRBD1. The missing CDR3 end, 3 residues past where the read stops, is filled in from the germline J gene. Germline loops: CDR1 SNHLY, CDR2 FYNNEI. V lost 5 bases, J lost 5 bases, and 11 bases stayed unmatched. The CDR3 sequence is 17 residues long.

This clone shows up as medium-sized by frequency. The read stops 3 residues short of the end of the CDR3; the missing end is completed from the germline J gene. The chain links TRBV20-1 to TRBJ2-2; 10 bases are shared with TRBD1. V shed 3 bases, J shed 3 bases, and the junction held 4 bases outside the gene matches. The CDR3 covers 15 residues. Germline CDR1 and CDR2: DFQATT and SNEGSKA (reference sequence). This CDR3 is CSARGQGRYTGELFF. Partial CDR3 DNA: TGCAGTGCTAGGGGACAGGGGAGATACACCGGGGAG.

This clone is called medium-sized based on its frequency. From the germline J gene comes the end of the CDR3, since the read stops 3 residues before it. The chain joins TRBV5-1 to TRBJ1-4; D remains unclear. CDR1 and CDR2 from the germline V gene are SGHRS and YFSETQ. V was cut by 4 bases and J by 5 bases, with 15 bases left in between. This CDR3 is built from 15 residues. The CDR3 region is CASSRVAAANEKLFF. The covered CDR3 bases are TGCGCCAGCAGCCGTGTCGCGGCGGCAAATGAAAAA.

CDR3 loop: CASTSSGSHSSYNEQFF. Incomplete CDR3 DNA: TGTGCCAGCACCAGTAGCGGGAGCCATAGCTCCTACAATGAG. This sequence joins TRBV28 and TRBJ2-1; the match to TRBD2 covers 9 bases. The CDR3 end lies 3 residues beyond the end of the read and is filled in from the germline J gene. Germline CDR1 reads MDHEN; CDR2 reads SYDVKM. The ends lost 7 bases at V and 0 bases at J; junction bases unmatched: 10. The CDR3 has 17 residues.

In the case of this clone: The read terminates 3 residues before the CDR3 end, so the remaining end is supplied by the germline J gene. The chain is built from TRBV19 and TRBJ2-1; D may correspond to TRBD1 or TRBD2 (6 bases each). The germline gives CDR1 LNHDA, CDR2 SQIVND (reference sequence). This CDR3 comprises 14 residues. The ends were cut back, 7 bases at V and 4 bases at J, with 14 bases in the middle. Here the CDR3 reads CASKGGGGYNEQFF. Incomplete CDR3 DNA: TGTGCCAGTAAGGGAGGAGGGGGATACAATGAG.

Regarding this clone: The CDR3 end lies 3 residues beyond the end of the read and is filled in from the germline J gene. The rearrangement links TRBV20-1 to TRBJ2-7, with TRBD2 matching over 7 bases. The CDR3 loop spans 16 amino acids. The germline gives CDR1 DFQATT, CDR2 SNEGSKA (reference sequence). Germline trimming cut 0 bases from V and 1 base from J; bases unmatched to any gene: 9. The CDR3 sequence: CSARDFGSGRSYEQYF. The CDR3 DNA, read in part, is TGCAGTGCTAGAGATTTCGGTAGCGGGCGTTCCTACGAG.

On this clone: The CDR3 is cut off 3 residues early in the read; its end comes from the germline J gene. The gene calls are TRBV5-1 and TRBJ1-6; 10 bases agree with TRBD1. Germline loops: CDR1 SGHRS, CDR2 YFSETQ. This CDR3 is built from 18 residues. Trimming at V came to 1 base and at J to 10 bases, leaving 14 bases not matched to a gene. The CDR3 sequence is CASSLSWTGGLLGSPLHF. The CDR3 DNA, read in part, is TGCGCCAGCAGCTTGTCCTGGACAGGGGGTCTTCTCGGGTCACCC.

In regard to this clone: The CDR3 end lies 3 residues beyond the end of the read and is filled in from the germline J gene. This sequence joins TRBV2 and TRBJ2-1; TRBD2 matches 7 bases. Looked up from germline, CDR1 is SNHLY and CDR2 is FYNNEI. The V gene end was trimmed by 5 bases and the J gene end by 1 base; junction bases not matched to a gene: 5. This CDR3 has 15 amino acids. CDR3 amino acids: CASSRTSLSYNEQFF. The DNA read from the CDR3 is TGTGCCAGCAGTAGGACTAGTTTATCCTACAATGAG.

By frequency, this clone is medium-sized. The read stops 3 residues short of the end of the CDR3; the missing end is completed from the germline J gene. The chain recombines TRBV6-1 with TRBJ1-2, with D tentatively TRBD1 (6 bases). V lost 3 bases and J lost 5, with 16 bases in between. This CDR3 has 15 amino acids. Germline V gene data show CDR1 as MNHNS and CDR2 as SASEGT. The sequenced CDR3 bases are TGTGCCAGCAGTGATGGCCGGGGCAGGGGTTATGGC. Its translation: CASSDGRGRGYG. The CDR3 in its entirety is CASSDGRGRGYGYTF.

Turning to this clone: The read stops 3 residues short of the end of the CDR3; the missing end is completed from the germline J gene. The gene calls are TRBV18 and TRBJ1-2; D is unclear. The CDR3 sequence is 14 residues long. The V gene's germline CDR1 is KGHSH and CDR2 LQKENI. V gave up 2 bases and J gave up 1 base, with 8 bases separating them. The sequenced CDR3 bases are TGTGCCAGCTCACCAGCGGGCCTTAACTATGGC. Translated, it gives CASSPAGLNYG. The full CDR3 protein is CASSPAGLNYGYTF.

On this clone: The read terminates 3 residues before the CDR3 end, so the remaining end is supplied by the germline J gene. J is TRBJ1-5 and V is TRBV20-1; no firm D call. Germline-derived CDR1 and CDR2 are DFQATT and SNEGSKA (reference sequence). Trimming took 6 bases from V and 2 from J, leaving 8 bases between them. The CDR3 runs 12 residues. CDR3 region: CSASEGNQPQHF. The CDR3 bases that were read are TGCAGTGCCTCCGAGGGCAATCAGCCC.

Partial CDR3 DNA: TGTGCCAGTAGTAATTCAGATAGCAATCAGCCC. Amino acid sequence: CASSNSDSNQP. The CDR3 in its entirety is CASSNSDSNQPQHF. The rearrangement joins TRBV19 to TRBJ1-5, with D uncertain. From the germline J gene comes the end of the CDR3, since the read stops 3 residues before it. The germline V gene has CDR1 LNHDA and CDR2 SQIVND (reference sequence). This CDR3 has 14 amino acids. Deletions cut 4 bases from V and 0 bases from J, with 7 bases between. Full variable domain (remainder filled in from reference TRBV19 and TRBJ1-5): DGGITQSPKYLFRKEGQNVTLSCEQNLNHDAMYWYRQDPGQGLRLIYYSQIVNDFQKGDIAEGYSVSREKKESFPLTVTSAQKNPTAFYLCASSNSDSNQPQHFGDGTRLSIL.

Concerning this clone itself: The missing CDR3 end, 3 residues past where the read stops, is filled in from the germline J gene. The chain employs TRBV19 and TRBJ2-7; TRBD1 matches at 8 bases. The V gene's germline CDR1 is LNHDA and CDR2 SQIVND (reference sequence). V shed 5 bases, J shed 3 bases, and the junction held 12 bases outside the gene matches. The CDR3 runs 16 residues. CDR3 residues: CASSGRGTGHRYEQYF. The CDR3 bases that were read are TGTGCCAGTAGTGGAAGAGGGACAGGACACCGCTACGAG.

Regarding this clone: Sequencing ends 3 residues short of the CDR3 end; the germline J gene provides the rest. The chain combines TRBV12-3 or TRBV12-4 with TRBJ1-2; D remains ambiguous. The CDR3 is 12 residues long. The CDR3 bases that were read are TGTGCCAGCAGTTTCCTGGCGGGGGGC. Its translation is CASSFLAGG. The full CDR3 is CASSFLAGGYTF.

This clone is called medium-sized based on its frequency. The CDR3 goes on 3 residues after the read ends, and that part is filled in from the germline J gene. This chain joins TRBV5-1 and TRBJ2-3; TRBD2 agrees at 10 bases. The CDR3 totals 16 residues. V trimming: 3 bases; J trimming: 2 bases; junction bases outside the gene matches: 6. Germline V gene sequence: CDR1 SGHRS, CDR2 YFSETQ. CDR3 bases read: TGCGCCAGCAGCTCAGGACTAGCGGAAGACACAGATACG. This codes for CASSSGLAEDTDT. The whole CDR3 protein is CASSSGLAEDTDTQYF.

This clone registers medium-sized by frequency. The read comes to an end 3 residues before the CDR3 does, leaving the germline J gene to fill in the end. The chain carries TRBV20-1 and TRBJ2-5; 10 bases match TRBD2. The CDR3 is made up of 16 amino acids. V shed 4 bases and J 5 bases; nucleotides not matched to a gene: 13. Germline CDR1 reads DFQATT; CDR2 reads SNEGSKA (reference sequence). The sequenced CDR3 bases are TGCAGTGCTAAGACCTTAGCGGGAGGCTTGGGGGAGACC. Translating it yields CSAKTLAGGLGET. From start to end, the CDR3 is CSAKTLAGGLGETQYF.

On this clone itself: From the germline J gene comes the end of the CDR3, since the read stops 3 residues before it. The chain uses TRBV4-2 and TRBJ2-3; no definite D call. Germline CDR1 and CDR2: LGHNA and YNFKEQ. This CDR3 has 17 residues. The part of the CDR3 DNA that was read is TGTGCCAGCAGCCCTGGCTCGCCGGGTCCCTCCCAAGGAACG. Encoded protein: CASSPGSPGPSQGT. The full CDR3 protein is CASSPGSPGPSQGTQYF.

Comment on this clone: The missing CDR3 end, 3 residues past where the read stops, is filled in from the germline J gene. V gene TRBV5-1 combines with J gene TRBJ2-1; unclear D gene. The CDR3 runs 14 residues. Germline loops: CDR1 SGHRS, CDR2 YFSETQ. Trimming took off 1 base at V and 2 bases at J, with 7 bases between the two ends. CDR3 bases read: TGCGCCAGCAGCTTGAGTAGAACCTACAATGAG. Translation: CASSLSRTYNE. The entire CDR3 sequence reads CASSLSRTYNEQFF.

Concerning this clone itself: The junction does not match germline at one end; this may be a read error. The CDR3 end falls 3 residues outside the read, so it is completed with the germline J gene. The chain joins TRBV4-2 to TRBJ1-2; 11 nucleotides match TRBD1. The CDR3 length is 16 residues. CDR1 is LGHNA, CDR2 YNFKEQ, per germline. CDR3 bases read: TGCGCCAGCAGCCCGCCCGGGACAGGGGGGAACTATGGC. This gives the protein CASSPPGTGGNYG. The complete CDR3 protein is CASSPPGTGGNYGYTF.

Concerning this clone itself: The read ends 3 residues early relative to the CDR3; the germline J gene fills the gap. The chain couples TRBV7-2 to TRBJ1-1, with D perhaps matching TRBD1 (6 bases). V shed 5 bases and J shed 5 bases, with 12 bases lying between them. Germline assignment: CDR1 SGHTA and CDR2 FQGNSA. The length of the CDR3 is 13 residues. This chain's CDR3 is CASSIQGGTEAFF. Partial CDR3 DNA: TGTGCCAGCAGCATACAGGGAGGGACTGAA.

For this clone: The read terminates 3 residues before the CDR3 end, so the remaining end is supplied by the germline J gene. V and J are TRBV2 and TRBJ2-2; 8 bases line up with TRBD2. Germline CDR1 is SNHLY and CDR2 is FYNNEI. The CDR3 is 14 amino acids. The V gene end was trimmed by 6 bases and the J gene end by 7 bases; junction bases not matched to a gene: 7. The sequenced CDR3 bases are TGTGCCAGCAGCATTGGACTAGCCGTCGGGGAG. This codes for CASSIGLAVGE. The entire CDR3 reads CASSIGLAVGELFF.

This clone shows up as medium-sized by frequency. The read ends 3 residues before the CDR3 terminus; that terminus is restored from the germline J gene. The chain has TRBV5-1 and TRBJ2-1; 8 bases are shared with TRBD2. Germline CDR1 is SGHRS and CDR2 is YFSETQ. Germline trimming cut 1 base from V and 3 bases from J; bases unmatched to any gene: 3. The CDR3 has 15 residues. The covered CDR3 bases are TGCGCCAGCAGCTTGTCGGCGGGAGGCTACAATGAG. It specifies CASSLSAGGYNE. The full CDR3 sequence reads CASSLSAGGYNEQFF.

Concerning this clone itself: The sequence runs out 3 residues before the end of the CDR3; the remainder is reconstructed from the germline J gene. This rearrangement joins TRBV7-2 to TRBJ2-3, with 10 bases lining up with TRBD2. With V trimmed by 4 bases and J by 5 bases, 6 bases remained unmatched. Germline V gives CDR1 SGHTA, CDR2 FQGNSA. The CDR3 runs to 15 residues. Partial CDR3 DNA: TGTGCCAGCAGCTCCCTAGCGGGAGTGGTAGATACG. This codes for CASSSLAGVVDT. The CDR3 reads in full as CASSSLAGVVDTQYF.

As regards this clone: The CDR3 end falls 3 residues outside the read, so it is completed with the germline J gene. This chain uses TRBV29-1 with TRBJ1-3; 7 positions agree with TRBD1. The CDR3 extends over 14 amino acids. Germline V CDR1 and CDR2: SQVTM, ANQGSEA. V was clipped by 7 bases and J by 0 bases; unmatched bases: 6. CDR3 loop: CSAHRGDSGNTIYF. The DNA read from the CDR3 is TGCAGCGCCCACAGGGGAGACTCTGGAAACACC.

As concerns this clone: The read terminates 3 residues ahead of where the CDR3 ends, so the germline J gene completes it. The V and J genes are TRBV19 and TRBJ1-1; 8 bases align to TRBD1. The germline gives CDR1 LNHDA, CDR2 SQIVND (reference sequence). The V and J ends lost 5 bases and 6 bases, in that order; junction bases with no gene match: 8. The CDR3 runs 14 residues. The DNA read from the CDR3 is TGTGCCAGTAGTCCGGACAGGGTTGACGCTGAA. This encodes CASSPDRVDAE. The entire CDR3 protein is CASSPDRVDAEAFF.